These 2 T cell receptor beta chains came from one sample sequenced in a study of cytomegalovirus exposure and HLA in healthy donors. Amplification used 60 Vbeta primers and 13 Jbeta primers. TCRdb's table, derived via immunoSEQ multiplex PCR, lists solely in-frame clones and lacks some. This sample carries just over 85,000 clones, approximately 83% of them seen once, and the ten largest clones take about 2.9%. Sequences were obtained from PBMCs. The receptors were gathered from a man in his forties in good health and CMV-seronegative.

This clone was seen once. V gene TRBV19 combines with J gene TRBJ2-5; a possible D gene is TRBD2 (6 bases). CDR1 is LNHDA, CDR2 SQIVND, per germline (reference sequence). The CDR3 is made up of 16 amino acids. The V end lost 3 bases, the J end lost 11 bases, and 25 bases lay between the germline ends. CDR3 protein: CASSIPSRGYEGEQYF. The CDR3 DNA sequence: TGTGCCAGTAGTATTCCATCGCGGGGCTACGAGGGAGAGCAGTACTTC.

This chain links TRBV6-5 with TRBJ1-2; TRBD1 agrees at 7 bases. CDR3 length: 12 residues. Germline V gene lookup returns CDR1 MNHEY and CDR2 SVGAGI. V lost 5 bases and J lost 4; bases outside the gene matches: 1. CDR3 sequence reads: CASSRDSYGYTF. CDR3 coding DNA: TGTGCCAGCAGTCGGGACAGCTATGGCTACACCTTC.